The entry that follows covers one T cell receptor beta chain sequence. CDR1 and CDR2 from the germline V gene are SGHNT and YYREEE (reference sequence). The CDR3 length is 12 residues. V gave up 6 bases and J gave up 4 bases; unmatched junction bases: 4. Cohorts were assigned according to the clinical history that participants reported. Each recovered donor of Cohort 3 presented with two negative PCRs, clearance, or symptom resolution. The data were taken from a study of blood T cell repertoires in COVID-19. Study-level background: The cDNA or gDNA used as material had been derived from T cells, B-cell-depleted T cells, or PBMCs.

The assay was immunoSEQ multiplex PCR, and TCRdb's table has in-frame clones only and misses some. The table records a few hundred thousand clones, roughly 90% of them present only once. The sequenced sample was PBMCs or T cells enriched from blood (not recorded which). The TCR was taken from a man between 40 and 49 years old who had recovered from COVID-19. This chain joins TRBV5-4 and TRBJ2-7; 7 bases line up with TRBD2. CDR3 coding DNA: TGTGCCAGCAAGGACGGGGGGTACGAGCAGTACTTC. Encoded protein: CASKDGGYEQYF.